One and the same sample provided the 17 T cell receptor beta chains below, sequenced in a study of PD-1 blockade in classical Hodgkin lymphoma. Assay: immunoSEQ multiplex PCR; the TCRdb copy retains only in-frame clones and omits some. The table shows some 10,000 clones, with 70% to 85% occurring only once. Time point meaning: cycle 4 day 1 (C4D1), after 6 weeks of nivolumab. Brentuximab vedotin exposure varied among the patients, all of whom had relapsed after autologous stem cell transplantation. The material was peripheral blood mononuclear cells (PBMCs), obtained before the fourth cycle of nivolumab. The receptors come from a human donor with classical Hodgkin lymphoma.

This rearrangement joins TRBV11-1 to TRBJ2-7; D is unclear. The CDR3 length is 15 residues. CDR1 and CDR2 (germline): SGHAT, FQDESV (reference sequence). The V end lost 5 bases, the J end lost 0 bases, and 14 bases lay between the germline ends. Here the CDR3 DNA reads TGTGCCAGCAGCCCCTTTGAAGGGCTCTCCTACGAGCAGTACTTC. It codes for CASSPFEGLSYEQYF.

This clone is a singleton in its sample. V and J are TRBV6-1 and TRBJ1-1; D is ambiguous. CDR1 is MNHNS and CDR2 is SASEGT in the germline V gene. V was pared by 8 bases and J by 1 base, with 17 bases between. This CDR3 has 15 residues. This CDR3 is CASLTQWGGNTEAFF. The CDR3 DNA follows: TGTGCCAGCCTTACCCAGTGGGGAGGGAACACTGAAGCTTTCTTT.

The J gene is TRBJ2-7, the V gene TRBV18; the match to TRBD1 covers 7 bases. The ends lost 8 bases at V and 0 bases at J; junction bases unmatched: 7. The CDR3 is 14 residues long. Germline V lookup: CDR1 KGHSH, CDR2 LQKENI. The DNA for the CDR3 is TGTGCCAGCAAGAACCAGGGGGACTCCTACGAGCAGTACTTC. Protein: CASKNQGDSYEQYF.

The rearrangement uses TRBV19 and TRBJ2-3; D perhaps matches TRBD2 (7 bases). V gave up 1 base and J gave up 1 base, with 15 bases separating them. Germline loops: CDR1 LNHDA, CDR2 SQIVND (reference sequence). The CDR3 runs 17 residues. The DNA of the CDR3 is TGTGCCAGTAGTATAGGAGCGGGCGGGGGCCGCACAGATACGCAGTATTTT. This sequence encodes CASSIGAGGGRTDTQYF.

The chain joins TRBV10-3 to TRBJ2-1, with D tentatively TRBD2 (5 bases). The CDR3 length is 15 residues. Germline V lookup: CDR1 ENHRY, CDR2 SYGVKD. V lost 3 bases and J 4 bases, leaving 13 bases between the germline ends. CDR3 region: CAISDTPSSYNEQFF. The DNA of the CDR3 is TGTGCCATCAGTGATACACCTAGCTCTTACAATGAGCAGTTCTTC.

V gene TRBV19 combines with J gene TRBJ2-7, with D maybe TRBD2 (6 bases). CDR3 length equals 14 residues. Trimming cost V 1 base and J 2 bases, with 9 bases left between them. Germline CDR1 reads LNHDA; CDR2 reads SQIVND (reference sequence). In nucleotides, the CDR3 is TGTGCCAGTAGTATAGGCGGGACGACCTACGAGCAGTACTTC. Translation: CASSIGGTTYEQYF.

The DNA for the CDR3 is TGTGCCAGCAGTCCGAGGACAGGCCGTAATTCACCCCTCCACTTT. Its protein product is CASSPRTGRNSPLHF. V and J are TRBV6-6 and TRBJ1-6; 7 bases line up with TRBD1. Losses at the gene ends were 5 bases for V and 6 bases for J; bases not matched to a gene: 7. CDR3 length equals 15 residues. Germline V gives CDR1 MNHNY, CDR2 SVGAGI (reference sequence).

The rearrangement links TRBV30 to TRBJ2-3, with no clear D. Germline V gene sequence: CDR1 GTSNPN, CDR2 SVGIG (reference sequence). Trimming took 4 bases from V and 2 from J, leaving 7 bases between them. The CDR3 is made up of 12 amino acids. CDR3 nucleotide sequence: TGTGCCTGGACCCTCCCCACAGATACGCAGTATTTT. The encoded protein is CAWTLPTDTQYF.

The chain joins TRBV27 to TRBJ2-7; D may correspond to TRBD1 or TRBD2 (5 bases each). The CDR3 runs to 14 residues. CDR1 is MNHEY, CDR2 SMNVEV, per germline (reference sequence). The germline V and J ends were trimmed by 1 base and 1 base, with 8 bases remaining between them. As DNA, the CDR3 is TGTGCCAGCAGTTTATGGGGGAAGTCCTACGAGCAGTACTTC. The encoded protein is CASSLWGKSYEQYF.

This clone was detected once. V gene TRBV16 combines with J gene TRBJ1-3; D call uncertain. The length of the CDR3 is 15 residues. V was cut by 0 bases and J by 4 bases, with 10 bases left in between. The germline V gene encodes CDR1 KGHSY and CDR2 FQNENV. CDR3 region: CASSQSAGSGNTIYF. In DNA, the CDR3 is TGTGCCAGCAGCCAATCTGCGGGGTCAGGAAACACCATATATTTT.

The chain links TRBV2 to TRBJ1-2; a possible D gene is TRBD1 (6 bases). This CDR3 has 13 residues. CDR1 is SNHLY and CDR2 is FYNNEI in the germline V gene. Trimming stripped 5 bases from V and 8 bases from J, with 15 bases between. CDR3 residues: CASSLTGKAGYTF. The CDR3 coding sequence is TGTGCCAGCAGTCTCACAGGGAAAGCAGGCTACACCTTC.

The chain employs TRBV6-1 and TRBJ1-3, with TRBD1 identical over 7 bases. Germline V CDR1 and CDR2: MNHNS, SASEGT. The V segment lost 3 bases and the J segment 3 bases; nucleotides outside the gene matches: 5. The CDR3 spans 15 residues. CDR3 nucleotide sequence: TGTGCCAGCAGTGACTTCAGACAGGGTGGAAACACCATATATTTT. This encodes CASSDFRQGGNTIYF.

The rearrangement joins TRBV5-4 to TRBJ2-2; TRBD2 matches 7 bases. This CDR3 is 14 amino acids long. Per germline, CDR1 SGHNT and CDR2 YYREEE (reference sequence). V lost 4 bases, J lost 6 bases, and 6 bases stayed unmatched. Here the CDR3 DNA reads TGTGCCAGCAGCCCGACTAGCACAGCCGGGGAGCTGTTTTTT. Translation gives CASSPTSTAGELFF.

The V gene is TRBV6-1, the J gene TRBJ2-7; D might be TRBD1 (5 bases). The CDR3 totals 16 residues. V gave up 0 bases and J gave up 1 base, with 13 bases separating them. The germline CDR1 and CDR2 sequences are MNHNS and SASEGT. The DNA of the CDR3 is TGTGCCAGCAGTGAAGCTTTAGGGGCGATTTCCTACGAGCAGTACTTC. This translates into CASSEALGAISYEQYF.

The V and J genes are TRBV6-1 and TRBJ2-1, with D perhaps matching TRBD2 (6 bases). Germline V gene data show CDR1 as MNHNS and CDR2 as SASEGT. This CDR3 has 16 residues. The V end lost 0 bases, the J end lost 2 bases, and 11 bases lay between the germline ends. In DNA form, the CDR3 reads TGTGCCAGCAGTGAAGCGGCGGGACGTCCCTACAATGAGCAGTTCTTC. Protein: CASSEAAGRPYNEQFF.

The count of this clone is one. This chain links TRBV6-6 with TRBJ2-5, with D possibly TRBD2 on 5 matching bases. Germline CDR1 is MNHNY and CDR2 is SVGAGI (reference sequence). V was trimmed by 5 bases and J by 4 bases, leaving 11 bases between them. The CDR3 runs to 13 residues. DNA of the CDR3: TGTGCCAGCAGTCTGGTAGGGAGAGAGACCCAGTACTTC. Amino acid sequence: CASSLVGRETQYF.

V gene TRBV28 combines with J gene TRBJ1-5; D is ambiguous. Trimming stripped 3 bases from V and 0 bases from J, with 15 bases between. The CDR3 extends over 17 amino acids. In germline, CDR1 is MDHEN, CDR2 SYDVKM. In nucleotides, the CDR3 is TGTGCCAGCAGTTTGTTGTTCATGCTAGATAGCAATCAGCCCCAGCATTTT. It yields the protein CASSLLFMLDSNQPQHF.